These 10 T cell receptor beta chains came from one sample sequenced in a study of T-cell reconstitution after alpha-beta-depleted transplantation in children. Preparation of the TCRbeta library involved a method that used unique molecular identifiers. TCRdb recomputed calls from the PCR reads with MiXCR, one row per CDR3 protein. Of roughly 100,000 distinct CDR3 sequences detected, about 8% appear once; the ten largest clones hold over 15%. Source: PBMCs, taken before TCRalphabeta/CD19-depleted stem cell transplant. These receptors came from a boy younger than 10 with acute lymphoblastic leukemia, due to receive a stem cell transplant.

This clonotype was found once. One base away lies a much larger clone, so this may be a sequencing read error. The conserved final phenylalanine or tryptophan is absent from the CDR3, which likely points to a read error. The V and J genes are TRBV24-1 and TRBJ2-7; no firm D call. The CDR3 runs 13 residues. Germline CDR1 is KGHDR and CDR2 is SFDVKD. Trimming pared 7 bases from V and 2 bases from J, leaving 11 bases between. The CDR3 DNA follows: TGTGCCACCAGAATCCCGGGTCCCTACGAGCAGTACCTC. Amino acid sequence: CATRIPGPYEQYL.

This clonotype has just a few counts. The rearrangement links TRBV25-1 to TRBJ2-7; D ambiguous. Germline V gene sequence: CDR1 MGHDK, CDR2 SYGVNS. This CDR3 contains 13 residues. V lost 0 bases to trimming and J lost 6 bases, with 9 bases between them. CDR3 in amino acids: CASSEYRSGEQYF. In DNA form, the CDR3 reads TGTGCCAGCAGTGAATATAGGAGTGGCGAGCAGTACTTC.

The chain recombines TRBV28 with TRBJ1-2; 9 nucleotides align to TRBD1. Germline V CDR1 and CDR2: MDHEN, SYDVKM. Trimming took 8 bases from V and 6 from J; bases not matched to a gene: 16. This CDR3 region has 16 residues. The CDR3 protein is CASRPPGQGETNGYTF. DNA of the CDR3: TGTGCCAGCCGCCCCCCGGGACAGGGTGAGACAAATGGCTACACCTTC.

This CDR3 reads CASSKKAGVDPYGYTF. The CDR3, as DNA: TGCGCCAGCAGCAAAAAGGCTGGGGTCGATCCCTATGGCTACACCTTC. The V gene is TRBV5-1, the J gene TRBJ1-2; D not resolved. Trimming cost V 4 bases and J 4 bases, with 20 bases left between them. Germline CDR1 SGHRS, CDR2 YFSETQ. The CDR3 has 16 amino acids.

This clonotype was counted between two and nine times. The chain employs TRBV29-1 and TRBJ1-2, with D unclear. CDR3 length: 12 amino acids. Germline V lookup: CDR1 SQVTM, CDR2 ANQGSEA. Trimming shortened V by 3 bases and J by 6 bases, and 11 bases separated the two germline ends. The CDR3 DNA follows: TGCAGCGTTGATCTGGGGTTTCATGGCTACACCTTC. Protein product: CSVDLGFHGYTF.

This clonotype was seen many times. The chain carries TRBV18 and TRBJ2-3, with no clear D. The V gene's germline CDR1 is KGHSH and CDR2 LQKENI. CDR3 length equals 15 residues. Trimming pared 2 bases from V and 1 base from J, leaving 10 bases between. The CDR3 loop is CASSPADSGTDTQYF. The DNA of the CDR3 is TGTGCCAGCTCACCAGCCGATAGTGGCACAGATACGCAGTATTTT.

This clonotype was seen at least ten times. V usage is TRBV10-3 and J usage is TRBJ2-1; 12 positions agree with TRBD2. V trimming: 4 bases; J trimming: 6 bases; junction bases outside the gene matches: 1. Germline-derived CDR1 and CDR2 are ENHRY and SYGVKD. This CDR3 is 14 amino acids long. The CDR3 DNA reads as TGTGCCATCAGTGTGACTAGCGGGGGCAATGAGCAGTTCTTC. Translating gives CAISVTSGGNEQFF.

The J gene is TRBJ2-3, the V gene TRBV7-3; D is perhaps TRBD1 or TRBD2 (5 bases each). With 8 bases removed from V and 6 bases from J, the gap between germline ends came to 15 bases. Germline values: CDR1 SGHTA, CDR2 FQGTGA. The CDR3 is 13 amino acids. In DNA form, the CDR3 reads TGTGCCAGCCGGGGCCATCCGGGTGATACGCAGTATTTT. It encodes CASRGHPGDTQYF.

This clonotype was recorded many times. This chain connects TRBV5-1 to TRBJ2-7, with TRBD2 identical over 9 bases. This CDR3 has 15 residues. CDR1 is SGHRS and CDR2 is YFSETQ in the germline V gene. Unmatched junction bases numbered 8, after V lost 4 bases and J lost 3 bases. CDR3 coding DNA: TGCGCCAGCAGCACCATAGCGGGGGTGGGCTACGAGCAGTACTTC. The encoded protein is CASSTIAGVGYEQYF.

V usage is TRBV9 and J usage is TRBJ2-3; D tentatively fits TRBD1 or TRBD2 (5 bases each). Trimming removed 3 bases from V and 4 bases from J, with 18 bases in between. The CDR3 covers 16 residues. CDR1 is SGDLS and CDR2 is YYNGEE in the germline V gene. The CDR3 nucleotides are TGTGCCAGCAGCGGGATTGAGGGGCCCGAGGCAGATACGCAGTATTTT. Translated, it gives CASSGIEGPEADTQYF.